These 17 T cell receptor beta chains came from one sample sequenced in a study of blood T cell repertoires in COVID-19. Clones were read by immunoSEQ multiplex PCR, and TCRdb kept only the in-frame ones, dropping some. The top ten clones hold 6% to 7% of a sample with 300,000 to 350,000 clones, 80% to 95% of them seen once. The sample consisted of peripheral blood. These receptors were collected from a woman aged 25 to 45 with COVID-19, enrolled during active disease.

This clone was observed once. J is TRBJ1-1 and V is TRBV29-1, with D uncertain. CDR3 size: 13 residues. The V gene lost 6 bases and the J gene lost 0 bases, with 11 bases spanning the gap. The germline gives CDR1 SQVTM, CDR2 ANQGSEA. The CDR3 sequence is CSVGGAMNTEAFF. CDR3 in DNA: TGCAGCGTCGGAGGAGCCATGAACACTGAAGCTTTCTTT.

CDR3 coding DNA: TGTGCCAGCAGTCAAGGGTGGGCGGGGGGCAATCAGCCCCAGCATTTT. Its protein product is CASSQGWAGGNQPQHF. The chain carries TRBV27 and TRBJ1-5; D possibly corresponds to TRBD1 (5 bases). The CDR3 is 16 residues long. Germline CDR1 is MNHEY and CDR2 is SMNVEV (reference sequence). Between the trimmed V and J ends, which lost 5 bases and 2 bases, there was a span of 16 bases.

This sequence joins TRBV30 and TRBJ2-5, with 7 bases that match TRBD2. The CDR3 runs to 13 residues. The germline gives CDR1 GTSNPN, CDR2 SVGIG (reference sequence). The V gene end was trimmed by 2 bases and the J gene end by 5 bases; junction bases not matched to a gene: 5. CDR3 residues: CAWSYREGETQYF. CDR3 in DNA: TGTGCCTGGAGTTATAGGGAGGGGGAGACCCAGTACTTC.

The chain has TRBV25-1 and TRBJ1-2, with 7 bases identical to TRBD1. This CDR3 is 13 amino acids long. With 4 bases clipped from V and 4 bases from J, the junction kept 3 bases outside the gene matches. Germline V gene lookup returns CDR1 MGHDK and CDR2 SYGVNS. Here the CDR3 reads CASSVSGGYGYTF. CDR3 sequence (DNA): TGTGCCAGCAGTGTATCAGGGGGCTATGGCTACACCTTC.

This clone was detected only once. The rearrangement links TRBV30 to TRBJ1-2; D remains ambiguous. Per the germline V gene, CDR1 is GTSNPN and CDR2 is SVGIG (reference sequence). V was trimmed by 5 bases and J by 5 bases, leaving 15 bases between them. CDR3 size: 13 residues. CDR3 bases: TGTGCCTGGGGGCATGGTTCCGGGTATGGCTACACCTTC. Its protein is CAWGHGSGYGYTF. Based on the CDR3 plus reference TRBV30 and TRBJ1-2, the full variable domain is SQTIHQWPATLVQPVGSPLSLECTVEGTSNPNLYWYRQAAGRGLQLLFYSVGIGQISSEVPQNLSASRPQDRQFILSSKKLLLSDSGFYLCAWGHGSGYGYTFGSGTRLTVV.

The chain recombines TRBV27 with TRBJ1-4, with 8 bases that match TRBD1. Germline V gene lookup returns CDR1 MNHEY and CDR2 SMNVEV (reference sequence). V was clipped by 5 bases and J by 8 bases; unmatched bases: 7. The CDR3 runs 14 residues. The CDR3 spells CASSTTGAREKLFF. CDR3 coding DNA: TGTGCCAGCAGTACGACAGGGGCGAGGGAAAAACTGTTTTTT.

The gene calls are TRBV5-1 and TRBJ2-1; maybe TRBD2 (6 bases). CDR1 and CDR2 (germline): SGHRS, YFSETQ. The CDR3 totals 16 residues. Trimming took off 3 bases at V and 9 bases at J, with 22 bases between the two ends. The CDR3 region is CASSWNAGPRGSEQFF. CDR3 sequence (DNA): TGCGCCAGCAGCTGGAATGCGGGTCCCCGGGGGAGTGAGCAGTTCTTC.

This sequence joins TRBV2 and TRBJ2-7; D unclear. Germline CDR1 reads SNHLY; CDR2 reads FYNNEI. Trimming cost V 1 base and J 3 bases, with 7 bases left between them. This CDR3 is built from 13 residues. In DNA, the CDR3 is TGTGCCAGCAGTGAAGGGCCGGGCTACGAGCAGTACTTC. Protein product: CASSEGPGYEQYF.

The chain has TRBV30 and TRBJ1-4, with D possibly matching TRBD1 (5 bases). The length of the CDR3 is 13 residues. Germline V CDR1 and CDR2: GTSNPN, SVGIG (reference sequence). V lost 5 bases to trimming and J lost 6 bases, with 13 bases between them. CDR3 nucleotides: TGTGCCTGGGGCGAAAAAGGGGATGAAAAACTGTTTTTT. As protein: CAWGEKGDEKLFF.

The DNA of the CDR3 is TGCGCCAGCAGCTTGGGACTAGCGGGCCTCTACGAGCAGTACTTC. Residues: CASSLGLAGLYEQYF. The chain recombines TRBV5-1 with TRBJ2-7; 10 positions match TRBD2. V gave up 0 bases and J gave up 3 bases; unmatched junction bases: 3. The CDR3 length is 15 residues. CDR1 is SGHRS, CDR2 YFSETQ, per germline.

This clone came up once. This rearrangement joins TRBV11-2 to TRBJ1-2; D possibly corresponds to TRBD1 (6 bases). The CDR3 length is 13 residues. V was pared by 5 bases and J by 2 bases, with 9 bases between. Germline loops: CDR1 SGHAT, CDR2 FQNNGV. The DNA of the CDR3 is TGTGCCAGCAGCCGGCAGGGGAACTATGGCTACACCTTC. It codes for CASSRQGNYGYTF.

The rearrangement uses TRBV7-3 and TRBJ2-2; D might be TRBD2 (5 bases). The CDR3 extends over 16 amino acids. The germline gives CDR1 SGHTA, CDR2 FQGTGA. V was shortened by 1 base and J by 9 bases, with 18 bases between the two germline ends. The DNA for the CDR3 is TGTGCCAGCAGCTTAAATTCGATGAGCGGCATGAGGGAGCTGTTTTTT. This gives the protein CASSLNSMSGMRELFF. Full variable domain (remainder filled in from reference TRBV7-3 and TRBJ2-2): GAGVSQTPSNKVTEKGKYVELRCDPISGHTALYWYRQSLGQGPEFLIYFQGTGAADDSGLPNDRFFAVRPEGSVSTLKIQRTERGDSAVYLCASSLNSMSGMRELFFGEGSRLTVL.

The CDR3 sequence: CASSEKGAIGNTIYF. The CDR3 DNA is TGTGCCAGCAGTGAGAAGGGGGCAATTGGAAACACCATATATTTT. V is TRBV2 and J is TRBJ1-3; 7 bases map to TRBD1. The CDR3 consists of 15 residues. Trimming cost V 3 bases and J 3 bases; bases outside gene matches: 5. CDR1 is SNHLY, CDR2 FYNNEI, per germline. Full variable domain (rest looked up from reference TRBV2 and TRBJ1-3): EPEVTQTPSHQVTQMGQEVILRCVPISNHLYFYWYRQILGQKVEFLVSFYNNEISEKSEIFDDQFSVERPDGSNFTLKIRSTKLEDSAMYFCASSEKGAIGNTIYFGEGSWLTVV.

The chain uses TRBV6-1 and TRBJ1-2; D is undetermined. V was shortened by 0 bases and J by 8 bases, with 13 bases between the two germline ends. This CDR3 is 14 amino acids long. Germline-derived CDR1 and CDR2 are MNHNS and SASEGT. The DNA for the CDR3 is TGTGCCAGCAGTGAAGCGCCCAACGGAGGCGGCTACACCTTC. Translation gives CASSEAPNGGGYTF.

The chain is built from TRBV24-1 and TRBJ2-1, with TRBD2 matching 12 bases. Germline trimming cut 0 bases from V and 8 bases from J; bases unmatched to any gene: 10. CDR3 length equals 18 residues. Germline CDR1 and CDR2: KGHDR and SFDVKD. The CDR3: CATSDLPSSGRAVHEQFF. CDR3 sequence (DNA): TGTGCCACCAGTGATTTGCCGTCTAGCGGGAGGGCAGTCCATGAGCAGTTCTTC.

This chain links TRBV6-5 with TRBJ1-5, with TRBD1 identical over 9 bases. Germline trimming cut 6 bases from V and 5 bases from J; bases unmatched to any gene: 8. This CDR3 has 15 amino acids. Per germline, CDR1 MNHEY and CDR2 SVGAGI. The CDR3 is CASSQGDRVDQPQHF. CDR3 DNA: TGTGCCAGCAGCCAGGGGGACAGGGTTGATCAGCCCCAGCATTTT.

The chain has TRBV6-6 and TRBJ1-4, with 7 bases lining up with TRBD1. Per the germline V gene, CDR1 is MNHNY and CDR2 is SVGAGI (reference sequence). Trimming at V came to 4 bases and at J to 7 bases, leaving 3 bases not matched to a gene. The CDR3 spans 13 residues. Here the CDR3 reads CASSSTGTEKLFF. CDR3 sequence (DNA): TGTGCCAGCAGTTCGACAGGGACTGAAAAACTGTTTTTT.